Listed here are 30 T cell receptor beta chains from one sample, sequenced in a study of blood T cell repertoires in COVID-19. TCRdb keeps only in-frame clones here, not all; method: immunoSEQ multiplex PCR. This sample has about 150,000 clones, with roughly nine tenths found just once. Specimen: peripheral blood. The receptors derive from a man aged 18 to 29 with COVID-19, enrolled during active disease.

The chain couples TRBV9 to TRBJ2-7; TRBD2 is a possible D gene (6 bases). Deletions cut 0 bases from V and 2 bases from J, with 12 bases between. Germline V gene lookup returns CDR1 SGDLS and CDR2 YYNGEE. The CDR3 spans 15 residues. In DNA, the CDR3 is TGTGCCAGCAGCGTAGAGGAGGGCAGCCCCTACGAGCAGTACTTC. It encodes CASSVEEGSPYEQYF.

The CDR3, as DNA: TGTGCCAGCAGTTTGGGGGAGGGGAATGGCTACACCTTC. This gives the protein CASSLGEGNGYTF. The chain recombines TRBV28 with TRBJ1-2; tentative D call: TRBD1 (5 bases). This CDR3 region has 13 residues. Germline V gene lookup returns CDR1 MDHEN and CDR2 SYDVKM. V was clipped by 3 bases and J by 6 bases, with 11 bases between them.

The rearrangement uses TRBV11-2 and TRBJ1-1; a weak D match, TRBD1 (5 bases). Germline CDR1 reads SGHAT; CDR2 reads FQNNGV. Trimming removed 5 bases at V and 8 bases at J, with 12 bases between. The CDR3 runs 12 residues. CDR3 region: CASSLTGSEAFF. The DNA for the CDR3 is TGTGCCAGCAGCCTAACAGGTTCCGAAGCTTTCTTT. Full variable domain (remainder filled in from reference TRBV11-2 and TRBJ1-1): EAGVAQSPRYKIIEKRQSVAFWCNPISGHATLYWYQQILGQGPKLLIQFQNNGVVDDSQLPKDRFSAERLKGVDSTLKIQPAKLEDSAVYLCASSLTGSEAFFGQGTRLTVV.

The genes are TRBV13 and TRBJ2-2, with D maybe TRBD1 (6 bases). The germline V gene encodes CDR1 PRHDT and CDR2 FYEKMQ (reference sequence). The CDR3 runs 12 residues. V dropped 5 bases and J dropped 6 bases, with 7 bases sitting between them. The CDR3 coding sequence is TGTGCCAGCAGCGAGGGGGCCGGGGAGCTGTTTTTT. It codes for CASSEGAGELFF.

This rearrangement joins TRBV9 to TRBJ2-7; a weak D match, TRBD2 (5 bases). Between the trimmed V and J ends, which lost 4 bases and 2 bases, there was a span of 10 bases. The germline CDR1 and CDR2 sequences are SGDLS and YYNGEE. The CDR3 is 13 amino acids. For the CDR3, the DNA is TGTGCCAGCAGCTTTCCCGGGGCCTACGAGCAGTACTTC. It encodes CASSFPGAYEQYF.

This chain links TRBV3-1 (or the pseudogene TRBV3-2) with TRBJ2-5; D gene uncertain. This CDR3 spans 12 amino acids. Trimming shortened V by 3 bases and J by 4 bases, and 6 bases separated the two germline ends. CDR1 is LGHDT and CDR2 is YNNKEL in the germline V gene (reference sequence). In DNA, the CDR3 is TGTGCCAGCAGCCACTCCCCAGAGACCCAGTACTTC. Protein: CASSHSPETQYF.

Details on this clone: The identical CDR3 is also encoded by other nucleotide sequences in the sample. The gene calls are TRBV19 and TRBJ2-7, with unresolved D. The CDR3 spans 11 residues. Germline-derived CDR1 and CDR2 are LNHDA and SQIVND (reference sequence). Trimming took 3 bases from V and 7 from J, leaving 7 bases between them. CDR3: CASSIAGEQYF. The DNA for the CDR3 is TGTGCCAGTAGTATTGCAGGAGAGCAGTACTTC.

This clone appeared a single time. CDR3 amino acids: CASSLLGTGNIKETQYF. The CDR3 DNA reads TGTGCCAGCAGCTTGTTAGGGACAGGGAATATCAAGGAGACCCAGTACTTC. The chain recombines TRBV7-2 with TRBJ2-5; 9 bases line up with TRBD1. Germline CDR1 SGHTA, CDR2 FQGNSA. This CDR3 region has 17 residues. With 3 bases clipped from V and 5 bases from J, the junction kept 13 bases outside the gene matches. The full variable domain, in which reference TRBV7-2 and TRBJ2-5 provide the parts outside the CDR3, is GAGVSQSPSNKVTEKGKDVELRCDPISGHTALYWYRQSLGQGLEFLIYFQGNSAPDKSGLPSDRFSAERTGGSVSTLTIQRTQQEDSAVYLCASSLLGTGNIKETQYFGPGTRLLVL.

In DNA form, the CDR3 reads TGTGCCACCAGTGATCCCGCCGGGACTAGCGGGAGACCATCCTACGAGCAGTACTTC. As protein: CATSDPAGTSGRPSYEQYF. V gene TRBV24-1 combines with J gene TRBJ2-7, with 14 nucleotides matching TRBD2. The junction had 10 bases not matched to a gene; V was cut back by 3 bases and J by 1 base. The CDR3 is made up of 19 amino acids. Germline assignment: CDR1 KGHDR and CDR2 SFDVKD.

This sequence joins TRBV6-1 and TRBJ1-1; tentatively, D is TRBD1 (6 bases). Trimming pared 7 bases from V and 11 bases from J, leaving 17 bases between. The germline V gene has CDR1 MNHNS and CDR2 SASEGT. This CDR3 is built from 12 residues. This CDR3 is CASTVQGVEAFF. The CDR3 DNA sequence: TGTGCCAGCACTGTACAGGGTGTAGAGGCTTTCTTT.

This chain links TRBV4-2 with TRBJ1-2, with 9 bases identical to TRBD1. Germline values: CDR1 LGHNA, CDR2 YNFKEQ. The CDR3 is 16 amino acids. Unmatched junction bases numbered 11, after V lost 2 bases and J lost 7 bases. The CDR3 is CASSQTTLGTGSGYTF. The CDR3 DNA sequence: TGTGCCAGCAGCCAAACCACCCTCGGGACAGGGTCTGGCTACACCTTC.

The J gene is TRBJ2-6, the V gene TRBV2; perhaps TRBD1 as D (5 bases). V was shortened by 7 bases and J by 0 bases, with 7 bases between the two germline ends. Germline V CDR1 and CDR2: SNHLY, FYNNEI. This CDR3 contains 14 residues. The CDR3: CASKRGSGANVLTF. Written as DNA, the CDR3 is TGTGCCAGCAAAAGGGGCTCTGGGGCCAACGTCCTGACTTTC.

This sequence joins TRBV5-4 and TRBJ2-2, with TRBD1 as a possible D gene (5 bases). Germline V CDR1 and CDR2: SGHNT, YYREEE (reference sequence). This CDR3 contains 15 residues. V lost 0 bases to trimming and J lost 4 bases, with 10 bases between them. CDR3 in DNA: TGTGCCAGCAGCTTGGGCAGGGCCACCACCGGGGAGCTGTTTTTT. Its protein is CASSLGRATTGELFF.

The chain joins TRBV4-2 to TRBJ2-1, with TRBD2 matching 9 bases. The V gene end was trimmed by 1 base and the J gene end by 12 bases; junction bases not matched to a gene: 10. Per germline, CDR1 LGHNA and CDR2 YNFKEQ. The CDR3 sequence is 15 residues long. This CDR3 reads CASSQGLAGMQVQFF. For the CDR3, the DNA is TGTGCCAGCAGCCAAGGCCTAGCGGGAATGCAAGTGCAGTTCTTC.

J is TRBJ2-3 and V is TRBV19; D remains ambiguous. Germline V gives CDR1 LNHDA, CDR2 SQIVND (reference sequence). The ends were cut back, 5 bases at V and 4 bases at J, with 10 bases in the middle. The length of the CDR3 is 13 residues. In nucleotides, the CDR3 is TGTGCCAGTAGTGTAGCAATTCCAGATACGCAGTATTTT. Translating it yields CASSVAIPDTQYF.

CDR3 sequence (DNA): TGTGCCAGCAGTCTCCGACAGGGGACCTACGAGCAGTACTTC. This sequence encodes CASSLRQGTYEQYF. The chain combines TRBV28 with TRBJ2-7, with 8 bases fitting TRBD1. Germline trimming cut 5 bases from V and 2 bases from J; bases unmatched to any gene: 5. The germline gives CDR1 MDHEN, CDR2 SYDVKM. The CDR3 is made up of 14 amino acids.

The genes are TRBV2 and TRBJ2-1; 14 bases fit TRBD2. The CDR3 is 15 amino acids. Germline-derived CDR1 and CDR2 are SNHLY and FYNNEI. After removal of 6 bases from V and 8 bases from J, the junction contained 6 bases not matched to a gene. The CDR3 DNA follows: TGTGCCAGCAGCGGGACTAGCGGGAGTTATGATGAGCAGTTCTTC. Translated, it gives CASSGTSGSYDEQFF.

The chain recombines TRBV12-5 with TRBJ1-1; D gene uncertain. Trimming left V 1 base short and J 6 bases short, with 9 bases between. The CDR3 totals 13 residues. CDR1 and CDR2 from the germline V gene are LGHNT and FRNRAP. The CDR3: CASGLGTQSEAFF. DNA for the CDR3: TGTGCTAGTGGTTTGGGGACTCAATCTGAAGCTTTCTTT.

This chain uses TRBV10-2 with TRBJ1-3; 8 bases agree with TRBD1. V lost 4 bases, J lost 0 bases, and 5 bases stayed unmatched. There are 16 residues in the CDR3. Germline V lookup: CDR1 WSHSY, CDR2 SAAADI. This chain's CDR3 is CASSGRTGGSGNTIYF. The DNA of the CDR3 is TGCGCCAGCAGTGGGAGAACAGGGGGCTCTGGAAACACCATATATTTT.

This clone was counted between two and nine times. Here the CDR3 reads CASSLSKYDGYTF. For the CDR3, the DNA is TGTGCCAGCAGCTTAAGCAAGTATGATGGCTACACCTTC. This rearrangement joins TRBV5-8 to TRBJ1-2, with D uncertain. Trimming pared 2 bases from V and 6 bases from J, leaving 11 bases between. Germline loops: CDR1 SGHTS, CDR2 YDEGEE. This CDR3 is built from 13 residues. Full variable domain (outside the CDR3, taken from reference TRBV5-8 and TRBJ1-2): EAGVTQSPTHLIKTRGQQATLRCSPISGHTSVYWYQQALGLGLQFLLWYDEGEERNRGNFPPRFSGRQFPNYSSELNVNALELEDSALYLCASSLSKYDGYTFGSGTRLTVV.

V and J are TRBV7-9 and TRBJ1-5; 7 bases are a match to TRBD1. The junction had 1 base not matched to a gene; V was cut back by 1 base and J by 4 bases. The CDR3 is 14 amino acids. Germline assignment: CDR1 SEHNR and CDR2 FQNEAQ (reference sequence). The DNA for the CDR3 is TGTGCCAGCAGCTTAGGGGGACAGAATCAGCCCCAGCATTTT. It is translated as CASSLGGQNQPQHF.

This clone was counted a single time. The chain combines TRBV7-2 with TRBJ2-7, with TRBD1 matching 8 bases. J lost 1 base, V lost 5 bases, and 7 bases had no gene match. The CDR3 length is 15 residues. Germline assignment: CDR1 SGHTA and CDR2 FQGNSA. CDR3 sequence (DNA): TGTGCCAGCAGCCCCGGGACAGGCCCTTCCTACGAGCAGTACTTC. Residues: CASSPGTGPSYEQYF. The whole variable domain, filled in from reference TRBV7-2 and TRBJ2-7, reads GAGVSQSPSNKVTEKGKDVELRCDPISGHTALYWYRQSLGQGLEFLIYFQGNSAPDKSGLPSDRFSAERTGGSVSTLTIQRTQQEDSAVYLCASSPGTGPSYEQYFGPGTRLTVT.

The chain combines TRBV11-3 with TRBJ1-2; 7 bases map to TRBD1. V dropped 5 bases and J dropped 6; count of bases not matched to a gene: 12. Germline V gene data show CDR1 as SGHNT and CDR2 as YENEEA. The CDR3 consists of 15 residues. The CDR3, as DNA: TGTGCCAGCAGCCCCCCCCTGACAGGGTTTAATGGCTACACCTTC. Translation: CASSPPLTGFNGYTF.

This sequence joins TRBV12-3 or TRBV12-4 and TRBJ2-7; D gene unclear. The CDR3 is 12 amino acids. V was clipped by 3 bases and J by 3 bases, with 6 bases between them. CDR3 residues: CASSLGRYEQYF. In nucleotides, the CDR3 is TGTGCCAGCAGTTTGGGCCGCTACGAGCAGTACTTC.

The chain is built from TRBV27 and TRBJ2-3; no definite D call. The CDR3 sequence is 14 residues long. Trimming took 6 bases from V and 2 from J, leaving 12 bases between them. Germline V gene lookup returns CDR1 MNHEY and CDR2 SMNVEV (reference sequence). The CDR3 DNA is TGTGCCAGCAGCCGGAAGGCGGCCACAGATACGCAGTATTTT. Encoded protein: CASSRKAATDTQYF.

This chain connects TRBV11-2 to TRBJ1-5; D remains ambiguous. This CDR3 comprises 15 residues. CDR1 SGHAT and CDR2 FQNNGV come from the germline V gene. V was shortened by 1 base and J by 6 bases, with 13 bases between the two germline ends. In DNA form, the CDR3 reads TGTGCCAGCAGCTTAGGTGCGGCTCACGGTCAGCCCCAGCATTTT. Its protein is CASSLGAAHGQPQHF. The full variable domain, its missing parts supplied by reference TRBV11-2 and TRBJ1-5, is EAGVAQSPRYKIIEKRQSVAFWCNPISGHATLYWYQQILGQGPKLLIQFQNNGVVDDSQLPKDRFSAERLKGVDSTLKIQPAKLEDSAVYLCASSLGAAHGQPQHFGDGTRLSIL.

The chain uses TRBV7-9 and TRBJ1-4; the D gene is possibly TRBD1 (6 bases). Trimming took 5 bases from V and 3 from J, leaving 13 bases between them. Germline-derived CDR1 and CDR2 are SEHNR and FQNEAQ (reference sequence). The CDR3 has 15 residues. CDR3 sequence reads: CASSPPQGSNEKLFF. In DNA form, the CDR3 reads TGTGCCAGCAGCCCGCCACAGGGATCTAATGAAAAACTGTTTTTT.

This rearrangement joins TRBV7-2 to TRBJ2-7; 7 bases agree with TRBD1. The CDR3 loop spans 14 amino acids. J was trimmed by 3 bases and V by 3 bases; bases with no gene match: 5. Germline assignment: CDR1 SGHTA and CDR2 FQGNSA. CDR3: CASSFLTGIYEQYF. CDR3 coding DNA: TGTGCCAGCAGCTTTTTGACAGGGATCTACGAGCAGTACTTC.

The chain employs TRBV9 and TRBJ1-6, with 9 positions matching TRBD1. CDR1 and CDR2 from the germline V gene are SGDLS and YYNGEE. Trimming took 4 bases from V and 10 from J; bases not matched to a gene: 6. The CDR3 length is 14 residues. The CDR3 DNA is TGTGCCAGCAGCCCGGGGACAGGGCAATCACCCCTCCACTTT. Its protein is CASSPGTGQSPLHF.

This clone came up once. The chain joins TRBV6-5 to TRBJ1-5; 8 nucleotides line up with TRBD1. Germline loops: CDR1 MNHEY, CDR2 SVGAGI. The V gene end was trimmed by 5 bases and the J gene end by 2 bases; junction bases not matched to a gene: 2. The CDR3 has 14 amino acids. The CDR3 spells CASSKTGGNQPQHF. For the CDR3, the DNA is TGTGCCAGCAGTAAGACAGGGGGCAATCAGCCCCAGCATTTT.